This T cell receptor (beta chain) was observed in a study of T cell clonality in common variable immunodeficiency. Sequencing used immunoSEQ multiplex PCR; TCRdb keeps in-frame clones, though not all of them. This set yields just over 25,000 clones and no singletons; the top ten hold 24%. Patients had low serum IgG, IgA and/or IgM and specific antibody deficiency. Replacement immunoglobulin had been given to every CVID subject for at least one year. This clone has at least ten counts. Its target is not known. The missing CDR3 end, 3 residues past where the read stops, is filled in from the germline J gene. Study observations and caveats: CVID subjects had higher TCRbeta clonality than healthy controls, most marked in about a third. Repertoire-complication correlations in CVID were limited by patient heterogeneity. Reportedly, TCR beta sequences from common variable immunodeficiency showed fewer deletions and N-nucleotide insertions.

CDR1 is SNHLY and CDR2 is FYNNEI in the germline V gene. V lost 2 bases and J lost 2, with 10 bases in between. CDR3 length: 15 residues. Sequencing used peripheral blood mononuclear cells. The TCR comes from a human donor with common variable immunodeficiency. The V gene is TRBV2, the J gene TRBJ1-5; D may be TRBD1 (5 bases). CDR3 in amino acids: CASSEQSRGNQPQHF. The DNA read from the CDR3 is TGTGCCAGCAGTGAACAATCCAGGGGCAATCAGCCC.